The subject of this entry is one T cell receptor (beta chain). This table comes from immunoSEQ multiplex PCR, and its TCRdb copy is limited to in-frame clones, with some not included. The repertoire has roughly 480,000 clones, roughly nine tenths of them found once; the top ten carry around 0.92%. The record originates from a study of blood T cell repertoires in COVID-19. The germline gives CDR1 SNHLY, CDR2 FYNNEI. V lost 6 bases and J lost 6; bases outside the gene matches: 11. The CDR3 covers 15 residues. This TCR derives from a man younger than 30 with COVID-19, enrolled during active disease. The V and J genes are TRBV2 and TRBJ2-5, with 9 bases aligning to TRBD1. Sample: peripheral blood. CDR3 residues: CASSVSRQGEKTQYF. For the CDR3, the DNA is TGTGCCAGCAGCGTAAGTCGACAGGGGGAAAAGACCCAGTACTTC.